This TCR beta chain was profiled in a study of blood T cell repertoires in COVID-19. Study information: T cells, B-cell-depleted T cells, or PBMCs provided the cDNA or gDNA that served as material.

The CDR3 is 14 amino acids. With 4 bases clipped from V and 7 bases from J, the junction kept 5 bases outside the gene matches. Per the germline V gene, CDR1 is LGHDT and CDR2 is YNNKEL (reference sequence). The assay was immunoSEQ multiplex PCR, and TCRdb's table has in-frame clones only and misses some. The sample has 110,000 to 150,000 clones; roughly 89% are singletons. Sequencing input: peripheral blood. The sequence derives from a woman aged 35 to 49 with acute or convalescent COVID-19. The V call is TRBV3-1 (or the pseudogene TRBV3-2), the J call TRBJ1-1, with 11 positions matching TRBD1. Here the CDR3 reads CASSPDRGRGEAFF. The CDR3 region has the DNA TGTGCCAGCAGCCCGGACAGGGGGCGGGGTGAAGCTTTCTTT.